This T cell receptor (beta chain) was captured by sequencing in a study of shared clonotypes between healthy human individuals. Germline V gives CDR1 SGHTA, CDR2 FQGTGA. With V trimmed by 2 bases and J by 4 bases, 4 bases remained unmatched. The CDR3 length is 15 residues. Using immunoSEQ multiplex PCR, the repertoire was profiled, and TCRdb retains in-frame clones only, with some absent. This table holds approximately 480,000 clones, almost 80% found once. Donors were Caucasian adults residing in Nashville, Tennessee, USA. The sequenced sample was PBMCs. The source is a woman aged 40 to 49 in good health. Some clones in this sample may be carry-over from other donors' samples. This chain links TRBV7-3 with TRBJ2-1, with TRBD2 matching over 8 bases. This CDR3 is CASSLDGREYNEQFF. As DNA, the CDR3 is TGTGCCAGCAGCTTAGACGGGAGGGAATACAATGAGCAGTTCTTC.